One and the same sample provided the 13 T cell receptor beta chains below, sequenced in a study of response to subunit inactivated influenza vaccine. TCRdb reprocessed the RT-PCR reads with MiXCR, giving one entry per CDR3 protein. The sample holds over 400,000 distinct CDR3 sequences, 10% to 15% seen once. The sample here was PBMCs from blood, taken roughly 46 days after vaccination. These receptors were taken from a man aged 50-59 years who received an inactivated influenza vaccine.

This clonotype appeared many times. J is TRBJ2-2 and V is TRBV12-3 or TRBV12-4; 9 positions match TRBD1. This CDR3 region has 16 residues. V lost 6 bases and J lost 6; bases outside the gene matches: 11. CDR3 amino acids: CASRTTGGSLAGELFF. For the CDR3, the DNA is TGTGCCAGCAGAACGACAGGGGGGTCGCTCGCCGGGGAGCTGTTTTTT.

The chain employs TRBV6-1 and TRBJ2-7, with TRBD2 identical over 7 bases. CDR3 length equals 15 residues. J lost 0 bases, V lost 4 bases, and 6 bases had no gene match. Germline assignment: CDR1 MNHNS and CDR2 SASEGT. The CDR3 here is CASSVGASGSYEQYF. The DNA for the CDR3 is TGTGCCAGCAGTGTGGGCGCTAGCGGCTCCTACGAGCAGTACTTC.

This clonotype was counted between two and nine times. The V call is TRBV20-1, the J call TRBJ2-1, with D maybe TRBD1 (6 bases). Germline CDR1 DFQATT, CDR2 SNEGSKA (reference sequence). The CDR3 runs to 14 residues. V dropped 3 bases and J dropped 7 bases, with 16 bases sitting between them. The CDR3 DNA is TGCAGTGCTAGCGCAGGGGCCCTGGGGAATGAGCAGTTCTTC. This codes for CSASAGALGNEQFF.

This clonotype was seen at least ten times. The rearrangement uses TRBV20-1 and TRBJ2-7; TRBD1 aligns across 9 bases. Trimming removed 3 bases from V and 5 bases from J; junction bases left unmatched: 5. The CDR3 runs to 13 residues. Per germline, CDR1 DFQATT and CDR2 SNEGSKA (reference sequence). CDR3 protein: CSARGGTGNEQYF. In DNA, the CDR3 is TGCAGTGCTAGGGGAGGGACAGGGAACGAGCAGTACTTC.

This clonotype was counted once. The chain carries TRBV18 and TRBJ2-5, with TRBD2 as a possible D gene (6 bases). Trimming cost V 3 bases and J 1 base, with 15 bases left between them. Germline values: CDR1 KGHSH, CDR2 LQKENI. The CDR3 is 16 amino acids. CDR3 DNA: TGTGCCAGCTCACCGCGGGGCCTTTTGGGCCAAGAGACCCAGTACTTC. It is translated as CASSPRGLLGQETQYF.

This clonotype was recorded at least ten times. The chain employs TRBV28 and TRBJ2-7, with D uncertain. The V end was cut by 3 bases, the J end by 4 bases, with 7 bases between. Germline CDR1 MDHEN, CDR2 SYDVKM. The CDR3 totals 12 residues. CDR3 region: CASSFRTYEQYF. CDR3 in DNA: TGTGCCAGCAGTTTCAGGACGTACGAGCAGTACTTC.

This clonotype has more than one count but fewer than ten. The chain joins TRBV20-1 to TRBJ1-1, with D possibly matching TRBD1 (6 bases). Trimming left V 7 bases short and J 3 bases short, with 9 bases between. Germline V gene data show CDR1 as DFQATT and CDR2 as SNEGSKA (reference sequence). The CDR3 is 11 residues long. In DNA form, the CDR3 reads TGCAGTGGGGCAGGGGACACTGAAGCTTTCTTT. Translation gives CSGAGDTEAFF.

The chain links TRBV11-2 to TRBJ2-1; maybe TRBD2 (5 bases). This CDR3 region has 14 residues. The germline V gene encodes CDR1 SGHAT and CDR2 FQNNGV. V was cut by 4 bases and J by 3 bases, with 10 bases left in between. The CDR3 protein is CASSYFGNYNEQFF. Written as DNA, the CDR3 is TGTGCCAGCAGCTACTTCGGGAACTACAATGAGCAGTTCTTC.

DNA of the CDR3: TGTGCCAGCACCGGACTAGCGGGAAGCTACGAGCAGTACTTC. This encodes CASTGLAGSYEQYF. J is TRBJ2-7 and V is TRBV3-1, with TRBD2 matching over 12 bases. The junction had 4 bases not matched to a gene; V was cut back by 7 bases and J by 3 bases. CDR1 LGHDT and CDR2 YNNKEL come from the germline V gene (reference sequence). CDR3 length equals 14 residues.

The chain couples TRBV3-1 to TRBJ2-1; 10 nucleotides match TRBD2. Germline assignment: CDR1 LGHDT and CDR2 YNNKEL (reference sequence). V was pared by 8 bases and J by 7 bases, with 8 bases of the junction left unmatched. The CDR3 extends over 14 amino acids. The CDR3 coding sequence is TGTGCCAGCTTAAAAAGCGGGGGGGCAAATGAGCAGTTCTTC. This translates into CASLKSGGANEQFF.

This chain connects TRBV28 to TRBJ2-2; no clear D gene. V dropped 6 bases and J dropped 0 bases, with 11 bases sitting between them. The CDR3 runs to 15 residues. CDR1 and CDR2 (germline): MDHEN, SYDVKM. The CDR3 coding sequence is TGTGCCAGCAGGACTCAAGCCGCGAACACCGGGGAGCTGTTTTTT. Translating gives CASRTQAANTGELFF.

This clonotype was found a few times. The CDR3 DNA reads TGTGCCAGCAGCTGGGGGGGCCAGGGTCAGCCCCAGCATTTT. This encodes CASSWGGQGQPQHF. The chain is built from TRBV7-9 and TRBJ1-5; perhaps TRBD1 as D (6 bases). The V end was cut by 4 bases, the J end by 6 bases, with 13 bases between. The CDR3 consists of 14 residues. Germline V gene sequence: CDR1 SEHNR, CDR2 FQNEAQ (reference sequence).

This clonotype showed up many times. The CDR3 DNA reads as TGTGCCAGCAGGGACAGGAATCGGTTAAATGAGCAGTTCTTC. Protein product: CASRDRNRLNEQFF. The chain combines TRBV12-3 or TRBV12-4 with TRBJ2-1, with TRBD1 identical over 7 bases. V trimming: 6 bases; J trimming: 7 bases; junction bases outside the gene matches: 9. The CDR3 runs to 14 residues.